These 15 T cell receptor beta chains share one sample of origin, sequenced in a study of blood T cell repertoires in COVID-19. TCRdb's copy holds only in-frame clones and misses some; the assay was immunoSEQ multiplex PCR. The sample holds around 50,000 clones; roughly 83% are singletons and the top ten take approximately 5.7%. The sequenced sample consisted of peripheral blood. The receptor source for this set is a human donor in a cohort sampled during active COVID-19.

The chain links TRBV20-1 to TRBJ2-1; 7 nucleotides agree with TRBD2. Germline V CDR1 and CDR2: DFQATT, SNEGSKA (reference sequence). This CDR3 region has 14 residues. Trimming removed 3 bases from V and 3 bases from J; junction bases left unmatched: 5. CDR3 sequence (DNA): TGCAGTGCTAGTATGGCTAGCGGCTACAATGAGCAGTTCTTC. Residues: CSASMASGYNEQFF.

The chain links TRBV25-1 to TRBJ1-3; 12 bases map to TRBD1. Germline CDR1 and CDR2: MGHDK and SYGVNS. This CDR3 is built from 17 residues. V was pared by 1 base and J by 6 bases, with 7 bases of the junction left unmatched. CDR3 DNA sequence: TGTGCCAGCAGTGAATTAATGGGACAGGGGGCAGTAAACACCATATATTTT. Its protein product is CASSELMGQGAVNTIYF.

The chain recombines TRBV6-5 with TRBJ1-2, with a tentative D call TRBD1 (5 bases). There are 11 residues in the CDR3. Trimming pared 8 bases from V and 8 bases from J, leaving 12 bases between. From germline, CDR1 is MNHEY and CDR2 SVGAGI. CDR3 in DNA: TGTGCCAGCTGGCGGGGGGACGGCTACACCTTC. Translating gives CASWRGDGYTF.

This chain joins TRBV11-3 and TRBJ2-5; 7 nucleotides line up with TRBD1. V was pared by 4 bases and J by 2 bases, with 10 bases of the junction left unmatched. There are 16 residues in the CDR3. Germline CDR1 SGHNT, CDR2 YENEEA. DNA for the CDR3: TGTGCCAGCAGCTCCCGACAGGGTATGGGACAAGAGACCCAGTACTTC. Amino acid sequence: CASSSRQGMGQETQYF.

The chain carries TRBV11-2 and TRBJ2-7; D call uncertain. Trimming pared 2 bases from V and 4 bases from J, leaving 9 bases between. The CDR3 length is 13 residues. Germline assignment: CDR1 SGHAT and CDR2 FQNNGV. CDR3 loop: CASSLPPRYEQYF. CDR3 bases: TGTGCCAGCAGCTTACCACCCCGGTACGAGCAGTACTTC.

This chain uses TRBV3-1 (or the pseudogene TRBV3-2) with TRBJ2-3; 8 bases map to TRBD1. Germline loops: CDR1 LGHDT, CDR2 YNNKEL (reference sequence). V lost 4 bases, J lost 1 base, and 7 bases stayed unmatched. This CDR3 has 16 amino acids. CDR3 nucleotides: TGTGCCAGCAGCCTCCCCGACAGGGGCGGCACAGATACGCAGTATTTT. This sequence encodes CASSLPDRGGTDTQYF.

The chain employs TRBV19 and TRBJ2-3; D gene uncertain. The length of the CDR3 is 14 residues. V gave up 3 bases and J gave up 0 bases, with 7 bases separating them. Looked up from germline, CDR1 is LNHDA and CDR2 is SQIVND (reference sequence). CDR3 residues: CASSIFSSTDTQYF. The CDR3 DNA sequence: TGTGCCAGTAGTATTTTTAGCAGCACAGATACGCAGTATTTT.

This clone was observed once. The chain combines TRBV7-2 with TRBJ1-5; D perhaps matches TRBD1 (6 bases). The CDR3 contains 13 residues. Germline V gene lookup returns CDR1 SGHTA and CDR2 FQGNSA. V shed 2 bases and J shed 6 bases, with 8 bases lying between them. The CDR3 DNA reads TGTGCCAGCAGCTTAAACAGGGTTCAGCCCCAGCATTTT. This sequence encodes CASSLNRVQPQHF.

V gene TRBV10-1 combines with J gene TRBJ1-1; possibly TRBD1 for D (5 bases). Looked up from germline, CDR1 is WNHNN and CDR2 is SYGVQD (reference sequence). V lost 0 bases and J lost 9, with 14 bases in between. The CDR3 has 14 amino acids. CDR3 protein: CASSESMNRKKAFF. Written as DNA, the CDR3 is TGCGCCAGCAGTGAGTCGATGAACAGGAAGAAAGCTTTCTTT.

V usage is TRBV27 and J usage is TRBJ2-3; D is possibly TRBD2 (6 bases). The CDR3 spans 14 residues. The germline V and J ends were trimmed by 7 bases and 2 bases, with 13 bases remaining between them. CDR1 is MNHEY, CDR2 SMNVEV, per germline (reference sequence). The CDR3 region has the DNA TGTGCCAGCATGAGGCGGGGACTCACAGATACGCAGTATTTT. Amino acids: CASMRRGLTDTQYF.

The chain links TRBV5-1 to TRBJ2-5; 11 nucleotides align to TRBD2. CDR3 length: 14 residues. Unmatched junction bases numbered 3, after V lost 5 bases and J lost 3 bases. In germline, CDR1 is SGHRS, CDR2 YFSETQ. CDR3: CASRTSGAKETQYF. For the CDR3, the DNA is TGCGCCAGCAGGACTAGCGGGGCCAAAGAGACCCAGTACTTC. Together with reference TRBV5-1 and TRBJ2-5, the CDR3 gives the full variable domain: KAGVTQTPRYLIKTRGQQVTLSCSPISGHRSVSWYQQTPGQGLQFLFEYFSETQRNKGNFPGRFSGRQFSNSRSEMNVSTLELGDSALYLCASRTSGAKETQYFGPGTRLLVL.

J is TRBJ2-2 and V is TRBV7-2; TRBD2 matches 7 bases. The germline CDR1 and CDR2 sequences are SGHTA and FQGNSA. This CDR3 spans 16 amino acids. Losses at the gene ends were 2 bases for V and 2 bases for J; bases not matched to a gene: 5. CDR3 in amino acids: CASSLIAGDNTGELFF. The DNA for the CDR3 is TGTGCCAGCAGCTTAATTGCGGGGGACAACACCGGGGAGCTGTTTTTT. Using reference TRBV7-2 and TRBJ2-2 for the parts outside the CDR3, the full variable domain is GAGVSQSPSNKVTEKGKDVELRCDPISGHTALYWYRQSLGQGLEFLIYFQGNSAPDKSGLPSDRFSAERTGGSVSTLTIQRTQQEDSAVYLCASSLIAGDNTGELFFGEGSRLTVL.

The V and J genes are TRBV5-5 and TRBJ1-5, with TRBD1 matching over 9 bases. The CDR3 sequence is 15 residues long. Trimming at V came to 3 bases and at J to 4 bases, leaving 5 bases not matched to a gene. Germline lookup yields CDR1 SGHKS and CDR2 YYEKEE (reference sequence). CDR3 protein: CASSSTGTGNQPQHF. The CDR3 DNA reads as TGTGCCAGCAGCTCCACCGGGACAGGGAATCAGCCCCAGCATTTT.

This clone was detected only a few times. The chain employs TRBV15 and TRBJ2-1, with 7 nucleotides matching TRBD2. This CDR3 has 16 amino acids. The ends lost 4 bases at V and 4 bases at J; junction bases unmatched: 10. CDR1 is LNHNV, CDR2 YYDKDF, per germline (reference sequence). This chain's CDR3 is CATSTGAGGKYNEQFF. The DNA for the CDR3 is TGTGCCACCAGCACCGGGGCCGGGGGGAAGTACAATGAGCAGTTCTTC.

The rearrangement links TRBV11-2 to TRBJ1-2, with a tentative D call TRBD1 (6 bases). This CDR3 is 13 amino acids long. The germline CDR1 and CDR2 sequences are SGHAT and FQNNGV. V was pared by 0 bases and J by 7 bases, with 9 bases between. CDR3 sequence (DNA): TGTGCCAGCAGCTTAGAGTCCAGGGGTGGCTACACCTTC. Residues: CASSLESRGGYTF.